This note documents a single TCR beta chain sequence. This entry comes from a study of blood T cell repertoires in COVID-19. Study-wide context: There were acute and convalescent COVID-19 samples, and they came from the United States, Italy and Spain.

Only in-frame clones appear in the TCRdb table, and some are missing; sequencing was by immunoSEQ multiplex PCR. The sample carries more than 95,000 clones, around four fifths recorded once. The V end lost 7 bases, the J end lost 4 bases, and 16 bases lay between the germline ends. Germline CDR1 MNHEY, CDR2 SVGAGI. The CDR3 runs to 14 residues. The TCR sequence derives from an older man with active or convalescent COVID-19. The sequencing input was peripheral blood. The chain is built from TRBV6-5 and TRBJ1-2; D gene unclear. The CDR3 sequence is CASIVSGYSYGYTF. CDR3 DNA: TGTGCCAGCATAGTTAGCGGTTATAGCTATGGCTACACCTTC.